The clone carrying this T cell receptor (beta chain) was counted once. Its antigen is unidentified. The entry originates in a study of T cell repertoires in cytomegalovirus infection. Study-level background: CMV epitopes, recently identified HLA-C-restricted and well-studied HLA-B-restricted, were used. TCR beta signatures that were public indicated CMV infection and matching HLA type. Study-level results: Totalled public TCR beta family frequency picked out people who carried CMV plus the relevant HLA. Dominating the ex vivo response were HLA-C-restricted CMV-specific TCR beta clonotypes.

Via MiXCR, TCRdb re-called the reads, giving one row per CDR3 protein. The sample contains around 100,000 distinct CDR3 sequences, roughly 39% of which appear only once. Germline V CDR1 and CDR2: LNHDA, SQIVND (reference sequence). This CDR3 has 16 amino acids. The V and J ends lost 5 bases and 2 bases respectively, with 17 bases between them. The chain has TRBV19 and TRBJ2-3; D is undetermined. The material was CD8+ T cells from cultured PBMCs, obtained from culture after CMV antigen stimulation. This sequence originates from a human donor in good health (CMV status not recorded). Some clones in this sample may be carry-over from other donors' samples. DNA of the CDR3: TGTGCCAGTAGTGCCTTCGGGCAATCCTACACAGATACGCAGTATTTT. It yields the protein CASSAFGQSYTDTQYF.